This T cell receptor (beta chain) is from a study of T-cell memory formation after mild COVID-19. Across the whole study: Clusters were largely donor specific.

Study conclusions and caveats: Some SARS-CoV-2-responding clones were already detected in memory before infection. Those CD4+ clones that contracted were mainly in CM and EM (CD8+ ones in EMRA).

CDR3 length: 13 residues. The junction had 7 bases not matched to a gene; V was cut back by 6 bases and J by 6 bases. CDR1 LGHNT and CDR2 FRNRAP come from the germline V gene. On this clonotype: Its antigen is as yet unknown.

With constant-segment primers, 5'RACE yielded cDNA libraries of TCR alpha and TCR beta that carried sample barcodes and UMIs. TCRdb used MiXCR to reprocess the 5' RACE reads, holding one entry per CDR3 protein. The profile shows fewer than 250,000 distinct CDR3 sequences, 27% of them singletons. The TCR sequence derives from an adult woman who had mild COVID-19 (a few samples of this study predate the infection). Cell type and time point are not known. Sequenced input: PBMCs or a T cell subset sorted from them (not recorded which). The genes are TRBV12-5 and TRBJ1-1, with 7 bases that match TRBD1. The CDR3 coding sequence is TGTGCTAGTGGCCTGACAGGGCAGGCTGAAGCTTTCTTT. It is translated as CASGLTGQAEAFF.